This T cell receptor (beta chain) derives from a study of blood T cell repertoires in COVID-19. The CDR3 sequence is 15 residues long. The ends were cut back, 6 bases at V and 2 bases at J, with 17 bases in the middle. Germline CDR1 MGHRA, CDR2 YSYEKL. TCRdb keeps only in-frame clones here, not all; method: immunoSEQ multiplex PCR. This sample has tens of thousands of clones, with roughly 88% found just once. The V gene is TRBV4-1, the J gene TRBJ2-7; tentative D call: TRBD1 (6 bases). This sequence originates from a man aged 45 to 65 with acute or convalescent COVID-19. Sequences were obtained from peripheral blood. CDR3 DNA: TGCGCCAGCAGTCCTACCTCGGACAGAACCTACGAGCAGTACTTC. It specifies CASSPTSDRTYEQYF.